Listed below are T cell receptor beta chains from one sample, sequenced in a study of blood T cells in healthy people across ages. One entry per CDR3 protein, called by TCRdb with MiXCR from the 5' RACE reads. The sample consists of around 790,000 distinct CDR3 sequences, 40% to 50% of them appearing once. The material sequenced was blood. These receptors all come from a man in his sixties in good health. The CDR3 runs from the conserved cysteine through the conserved F or W. D genes are given only for firm matches. Not all rows give a size; the values are once, few, many and, for expanded clones, a class.

d_call clone_size j_call v_call cdr3_aa cdr3_nt
TRBD1 - TRBJ1-6 TRBV29-1 CSVEDRRQGGHSSPLHF TGCAGCGTTGAAGACCGAAGACAGGGAGGGCATAGTTCACCCCTCCACTTT
- few TRBJ1-2 TRBV27 CASSFLDSRSSYGYTF TGTGCCAGCAGCTTTTTGGACAGCCGATCGAGCTATGGCTACACCTTC
TRBD2 - TRBJ2-5 TRBV10-3 CAISDLAQRGATPQETQYF TGTGCCATCAGTGATCTCGCCCAGCGGGGGGCAACCCCTCAAGAGACCCAGTACTTC
TRBD1 few TRBJ1-2 TRBV20-1 CSAPETGVKEYTF TGCAGTGCTCCAGAGACAGGGGTGAAGGAATACACCTTC
TRBD1 - TRBJ2-7 TRBV6-2/TRBV6-3 CASSYSSWGTGSSYEQYF TGTGCCAGCAGTTACTCGTCTTGGGGGACAGGGAGCTCCTACGAGCAGTACTTC
- - TRBJ1-5 TRBV20-1 CSARADPNQPQHF TGCAGTGCTAGAGCAGATCCCAATCAGCCCCAGCATTTT
TRBD1 - TRBJ1-4 TRBV20-1 CSARPQGTVATNEKLFF TGCAGTGCTAGACCACAGGGGACCGTTGCAACTAATGAAAAACTGTTTTTT
TRBD1 - TRBJ1-2 TRBV6-2/TRBV6-3 CASRPPGQGAEGYTF TGTGCCAGCAGACCACCGGGACAGGGGGCGGAGGGCTACACCTTC
- - TRBJ2-7 TRBV15 CATSRVIGPYEQYF TGTGCCACCAGCAGAGTAATAGGCCCATACGAGCAGTACTTC
TRBD1 - TRBJ1-2 TRBV10-3 CAIKRTGQVDGYTF TGTGCCATCAAGAGGACAGGGCAAGTGGATGGCTACACCTTC
- - TRBJ1-1 TRBV20-1 CSASGQTPDEAFF TGCAGTGCTAGCGGACAGACTCCTGATGAAGCTTTCTTT
- few TRBJ1-6 TRBV4-3 CASSQRQSYNSPLHF TGCGCCAGCAGCCAAAGACAGAGCTATAATTCACCCCTCCACTTT
TRBD1 - TRBJ1-1 TRBV11-2 CASSRLRQGQGEAFF TGTGCCAGCAGCCGACTTAGACAGGGGCAGGGTGAAGCTTTCTTT
TRBD1 many TRBJ1-2 TRBV6-1 CASSPTGLNYGYTF TGTGCCAGCAGCCCGACAGGGCTCAACTATGGCTACACCTTC
- - TRBJ2-7 TRBV7-2 CASSSILGGGYEQYF TGTGCCAGCAGCTCCATCTTAGGCGGTGGCTACGAGCAGTACTTC
- few TRBJ1-1 TRBV12-3/TRBV12-4 CASKSQGHTEAFF TGTGCCAGCAAATCCCAGGGGCACACTGAAGCTTTCTTT
- - TRBJ2-7 TRBV6-5 CTSSYGGTGVFSGYEQYF TGTACCAGCAGTTACGGGGGGACAGGTGTCTTTTCTGGCTACGAGCAGTACTTC
TRBD1 - TRBJ1-6 TRBV7-2 CASSEGQGRYAPHF TGTGCCAGCAGCGAGGGACAGGGGAGGTATGCCCCCCACTTT
TRBD2 few TRBJ2-1 TRBV12-5 CASALIQLAGGREQFF TGTGCTAGTGCCTTGATCCAACTAGCGGGGGGACGCGAGCAGTTCTTC
- - TRBJ2-5 TRBV15 CATSRETRQETQYF TGTGCCACCAGCAGAGAGACTCGACAAGAGACCCAGTACTTC
- - TRBJ2-2 TRBV14 CASSEKSDRVQGELFF TGTGCCAGCAGCGAAAAAAGTGACCGGGTACAAGGGGAGCTGTTTTTT
- few TRBJ2-5 TRBV12-3/TRBV12-4 CASNTGGILGETQYF TGTGCCAGCAATACGGGTGGAATATTGGGCGAGACCCAGTACTTC
- - TRBJ2-1 TRBV12-3/TRBV12-4 CASSPFVEQFF TGTGCCAGCAGCCCCTTCGTTGAGCAGTTCTTC
- few TRBJ2-7 TRBV12-3/TRBV12-4 CASSKGKGPSYEQYF TGTGCCAGCAGCAAAGGAAAAGGACCTTCCTACGAGCAGTACTTC
TRBD1 few TRBJ1-5 TRBV20-1 CSAATAGGIEPQHF TGCAGTGCTGCTACGGCAGGGGGGATCGAGCCCCAGCATTTT
TRBD2 - TRBJ2-5 TRBV7-6 CASSPAGERETQYF TGTGCCAGCAGCCCGGCGGGGGAGAGAGAGACCCAGTACTTC
- - TRBJ2-7 TRBV25-1 CASSESRGSYNEQYF TGTGCCAGCAGTGAATCTCGCGGCTCCTACAATGAGCAGTACTTC
- - TRBJ2-1 TRBV11-2 CASSFRPRDDEQFF TGTGCCAGCAGCTTCCGGCCCCGGGACGATGAGCAGTTCTTC
- - TRBJ1-6 TRBV28 CASSPSLLTGLAPLHF TGTGCCAGCAGTCCATCCCTCCTCACAGGGTTAGCACCCCTCCACTTT
- - TRBJ2-4 TRBV10-3 CAIAAGDTQYF TGTGCCATCGCGGCAGGGGATACCCAGTACTTC
TRBD1 - TRBJ2-5 TRBV6-5 CASSSETGGVETQYF TGTGCCAGCAGCTCTGAAACAGGGGGCGTTGAGACCCAGTACTTC
TRBD2 - TRBJ2-5 TRBV30 CASGRGGGYNEQYF TGTGCCTCGGGCCGGGGGGGTGGATACAATGAGCAGTACTTC
TRBD1 - TRBJ2-7 TRBV5-6 CASSFLGTGPYEQYF TGTGCCAGCAGCTTCCTCGGGACAGGACCTTACGAGCAGTACTTC
TRBD2 few TRBJ2-1 TRBV4-3 CASSQDAGGLHNEQFF TGCGCCAGCAGCCAAGATGCGGGGGGCCTACACAATGAGCAGTTCTTC
TRBD2 - TRBJ2-5 TRBV7-2 CASSFGLAGGRETQYF TGTGCCAGCAGCTTCGGACTAGCGGGGGGGAGGGAGACCCAGTACTTC
- few TRBJ1-4 TRBV4-3 CASSSSPGRSEKLFF TGCGCCAGCAGCTCTTCGCCCGGACGGAGTGAAAAACTGTTTTTT
TRBD1 - TRBJ2-5 TRBV12-3/TRBV12-4 CASSLGQGRNEQYF TGTGCCAGCAGTTTAGGACAGGGGAGGAATGAGCAGTACTTC
- - TRBJ1-1 TRBV11-3 CASSLEEFSTEAFF TGTGCCAGCAGCTTAGAAGAGTTTAGTACTGAAGCTTTCTTT
- many TRBJ1-5 TRBV7-9 CASSLDGGGYQPQHF TGTGCCAGCAGCTTAGACGGGGGGGGATATCAGCCCCAGCATTTT
- few TRBJ2-3 TRBV20-1 CSAPSMGSVGSDTQYF TGCAGTGCTCCCTCCATGGGTAGCGTGGGATCAGATACGCAGTATTTT
- - TRBJ2-1 TRBV21-1 CASSNNLVAGAQEEQFF TGTGCCAGCAGCAACAACCTGGTAGCGGGGGCCCAAGAAGAGCAGTTCTTC
TRBD1 few TRBJ2-7 TRBV9 CASSPSTGANEQYF TGTGCCAGCAGCCCCTCGACAGGGGCCAACGAGCAGTACTTC
TRBD1 - TRBJ1-5 TRBV28 CASSRDRGRLEHF TGTGCCAGCAGCCGGGACAGGGGGCGCTTAGAGCATTTT
TRBD1 few TRBJ2-7 TRBV30 CAWSLWQGAYEQYF TGTGCCTGGAGCCTATGGCAGGGGGCGTACGAGCAGTACTTC
- few TRBJ1-2 TRBV10-3 CAISESRQTFYGYTF TGTGCCATCAGTGAGTCCAGGCAGACTTTCTATGGCTACACCTTC
- few TRBJ2-7 TRBV20-1 CSAREPVSSNYEQYF TGCAGTGCTAGAGAACCCGTTAGCAGTAACTACGAGCAGTACTTC
- few TRBJ1-2 TRBV6-6 CASSYSTLSGGYTF TGTGCCAGCAGTTACTCGACCCTTTCGGGGGGCTACACCTTC
- few TRBJ2-5 TRBV28 CASSLLDTIGQETQYF TGTGCCAGCAGTTTATTGGACACTATAGGCCAAGAGACCCAGTACTTC
TRBD1 - TRBJ2-7 TRBV30 CAWDTGTGTHEQYF TGTGCCTGGGATACGGGGACAGGGACCCACGAGCAGTACTTC
- - TRBJ1-2 TRBV12-3/TRBV12-4 CASRQGATNYGCTF -
- - TRBJ2-7 TRBV7-2 CAGSFRDGFYEQYF TGTGCCGGCAGCTTCCGGGACGGGTTCTACGAGCAGTACTTC
- - TRBJ2-7 TRBV4-3 CASSQGVGVSYNEQYF TGCGCCAGCAGCCAAGGAGTGGGCGTTTCCTACAATGAGCAGTACTTC
- few TRBJ2-1 TRBV15 CATSRGRGIGEEQFF TGTGCCACCAGCAGAGGAAGAGGAATCGGCGAGGAGCAGTTCTTC